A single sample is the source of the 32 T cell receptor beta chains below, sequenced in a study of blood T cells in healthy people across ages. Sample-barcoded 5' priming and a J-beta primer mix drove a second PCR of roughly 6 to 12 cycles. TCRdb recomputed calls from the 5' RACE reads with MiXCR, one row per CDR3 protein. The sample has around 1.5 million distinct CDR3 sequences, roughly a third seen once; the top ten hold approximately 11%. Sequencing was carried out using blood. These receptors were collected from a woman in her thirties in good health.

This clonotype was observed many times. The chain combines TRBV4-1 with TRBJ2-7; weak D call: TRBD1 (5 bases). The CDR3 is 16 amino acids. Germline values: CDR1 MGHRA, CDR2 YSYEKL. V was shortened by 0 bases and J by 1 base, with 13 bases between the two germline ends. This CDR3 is CASSQEATGFSYEQYF. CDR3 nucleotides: TGCGCCAGCAGCCAAGAAGCCACAGGCTTTTCCTACGAGCAGTACTTC.

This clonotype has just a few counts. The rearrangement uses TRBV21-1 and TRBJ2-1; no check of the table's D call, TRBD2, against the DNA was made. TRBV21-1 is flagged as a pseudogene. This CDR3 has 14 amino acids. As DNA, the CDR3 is TGTGCCAGCAGCAAAGCGCTACGAGCGGGTGGGCAGTTCTTC. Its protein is CASSKALRAGGQFF.

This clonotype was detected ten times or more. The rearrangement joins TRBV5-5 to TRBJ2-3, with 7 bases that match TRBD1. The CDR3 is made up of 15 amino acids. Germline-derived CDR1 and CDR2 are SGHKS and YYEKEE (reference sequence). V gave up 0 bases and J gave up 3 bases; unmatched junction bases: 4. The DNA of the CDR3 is TGTGCCAGCAGCTTGGACAGGGGCGCGACAGATACGCAGTATTTT. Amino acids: CASSLDRGATDTQYF.

CDR3 in DNA: TGTGCCAGCAGCTCTGGGCTGATCTATGGCTACACCTTC. Translated, it gives CASSSGLIYGYTF. This chain links TRBV11-2 with TRBJ1-2; unclear D gene. Deletions cut 4 bases from V and 4 bases from J, with 10 bases between. This CDR3 has 13 residues. Germline assignment: CDR1 SGHAT and CDR2 FQNNGV.

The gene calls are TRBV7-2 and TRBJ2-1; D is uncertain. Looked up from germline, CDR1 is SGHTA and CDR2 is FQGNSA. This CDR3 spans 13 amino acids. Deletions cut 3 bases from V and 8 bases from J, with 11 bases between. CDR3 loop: CASSFVVADEQFF. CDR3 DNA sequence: TGTGCCAGCAGCTTTGTTGTAGCCGATGAGCAGTTCTTC.

As DNA, the CDR3 is TGTGCCAGCAGCTTAGCCGTTATTGAGGCGACCTACGAGCAGTACTTC. This encodes CASSLAVIEATYEQYF. The chain carries TRBV11-2 and TRBJ2-7; D gene ambiguous. The germline CDR1 and CDR2 sequences are SGHAT and FQNNGV. This CDR3 region has 16 residues. Between the trimmed V and J ends, which lost 1 base and 2 bases, there was a span of 15 bases.

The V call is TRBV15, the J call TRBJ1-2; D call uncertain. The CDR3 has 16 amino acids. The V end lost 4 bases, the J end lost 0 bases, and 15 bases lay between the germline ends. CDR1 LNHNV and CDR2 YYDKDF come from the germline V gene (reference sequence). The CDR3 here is CATSTESDGPNYGYTF. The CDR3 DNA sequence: TGTGCCACCAGCACGGAATCGGACGGACCTAACTATGGCTACACCTTC.

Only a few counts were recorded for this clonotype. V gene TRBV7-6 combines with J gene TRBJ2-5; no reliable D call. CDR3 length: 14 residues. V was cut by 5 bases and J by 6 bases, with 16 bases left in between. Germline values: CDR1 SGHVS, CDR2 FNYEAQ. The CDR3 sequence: CASSPSGPWKTQYF. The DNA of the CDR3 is TGTGCCAGCAGCCCCTCCGGCCCCTGGAAGACCCAGTACTTC.

This CDR3 reads CASSPQPSPYNEQFF. The CDR3 region has the DNA TGTGCCAGCAGCCCACAGCCTAGTCCCTACAATGAGCAGTTCTTC. The chain uses TRBV3-1 and TRBJ2-1; D gene unclear. Germline CDR1 and CDR2: LGHDT and YNNKEL (reference sequence). The CDR3 runs 15 residues. V was clipped by 4 bases and J by 2 bases, with 12 bases between them.

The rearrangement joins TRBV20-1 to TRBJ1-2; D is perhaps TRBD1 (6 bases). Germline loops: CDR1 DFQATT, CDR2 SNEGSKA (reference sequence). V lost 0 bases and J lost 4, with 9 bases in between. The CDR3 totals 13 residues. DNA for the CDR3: TGCAGTGCTAGAGAAGGACAGAGCTATGGCTACACCTTC. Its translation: CSAREGQSYGYTF.

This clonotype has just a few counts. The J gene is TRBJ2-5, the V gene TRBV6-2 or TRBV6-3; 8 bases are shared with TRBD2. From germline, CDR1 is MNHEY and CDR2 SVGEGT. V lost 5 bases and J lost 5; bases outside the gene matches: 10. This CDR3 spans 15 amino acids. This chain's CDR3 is CASSPERGRGETQYF. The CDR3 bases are TGTGCCAGCAGTCCTGAGCGGGGGAGGGGGGAGACCCAGTACTTC.

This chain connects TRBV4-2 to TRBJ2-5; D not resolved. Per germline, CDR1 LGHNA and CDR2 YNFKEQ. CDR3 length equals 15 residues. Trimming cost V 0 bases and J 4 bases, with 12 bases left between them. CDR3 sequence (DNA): TGTGCCAGCAGCCAAGATCTCGGACCCCGAGAGACCCAGTACTTC. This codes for CASSQDLGPRETQYF.

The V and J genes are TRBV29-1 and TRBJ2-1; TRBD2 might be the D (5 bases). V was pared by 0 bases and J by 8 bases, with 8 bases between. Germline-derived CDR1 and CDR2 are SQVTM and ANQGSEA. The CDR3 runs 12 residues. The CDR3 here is CSVEDFGDEQFF. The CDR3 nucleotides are TGCAGCGTTGAAGATTTCGGGGATGAGCAGTTCTTC.

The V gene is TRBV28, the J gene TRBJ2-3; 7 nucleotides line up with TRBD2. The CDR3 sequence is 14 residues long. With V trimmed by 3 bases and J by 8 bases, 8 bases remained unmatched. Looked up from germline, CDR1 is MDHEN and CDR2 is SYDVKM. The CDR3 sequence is CASSFGSGFATQYF. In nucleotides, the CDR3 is TGTGCCAGCAGTTTTGGTAGCGGGTTTGCTACGCAGTATTTT.

In DNA, the CDR3 is TGCGCCAGCAGCCAAGGTGGGCAGGGCAACGCCGGGGAGCTGTTTTTT. Its translation is CASSQGGQGNAGELFF. The chain has TRBV4-1 and TRBJ2-2, with D perhaps TRBD1 (5 bases). V was clipped by 1 base and J by 6 bases, with 15 bases between them. CDR1 and CDR2 from the germline V gene are MGHRA and YSYEKL. The CDR3 is made up of 16 amino acids.

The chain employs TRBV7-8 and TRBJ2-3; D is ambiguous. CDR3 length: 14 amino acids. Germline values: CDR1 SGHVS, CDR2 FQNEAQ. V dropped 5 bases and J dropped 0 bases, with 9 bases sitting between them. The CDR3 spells CASSPRRSTDTQYF. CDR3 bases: TGTGCCAGCAGCCCTCGACGGAGCACAGATACGCAGTATTTT.

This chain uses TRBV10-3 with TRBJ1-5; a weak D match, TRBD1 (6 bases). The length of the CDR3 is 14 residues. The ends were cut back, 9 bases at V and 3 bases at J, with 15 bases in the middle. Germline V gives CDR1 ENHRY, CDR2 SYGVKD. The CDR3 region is CAIGGGPHNQPQHF. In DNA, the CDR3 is TGTGCCATAGGGGGAGGGCCCCACAATCAGCCCCAGCATTTT.

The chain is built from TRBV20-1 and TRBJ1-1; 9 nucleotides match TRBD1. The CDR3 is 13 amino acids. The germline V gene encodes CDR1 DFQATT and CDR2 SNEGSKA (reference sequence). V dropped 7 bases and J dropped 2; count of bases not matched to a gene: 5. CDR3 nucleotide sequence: TGCAGTGGACCGGGACAGGGAAACACTGAAGCTTTCTTT. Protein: CSGPGQGNTEAFF.

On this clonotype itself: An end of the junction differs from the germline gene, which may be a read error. The CDR3 here is CVSSLEGSGGNGETQYF. CDR3 nucleotides: TGTGTCAGCAGCTTAGAGGGTAGCGGGGGGAATGGAGAGACCCAGTACTTC. This rearrangement joins TRBV7-2 to TRBJ2-7, with 10 bases fitting TRBD2. Gene TRBJ2-5 matches the end of the DNA better, so the J call may be wrong. CDR1 and CDR2 from the germline V gene are SGHTA and FQGNSA. The length of the CDR3 is 17 residues.

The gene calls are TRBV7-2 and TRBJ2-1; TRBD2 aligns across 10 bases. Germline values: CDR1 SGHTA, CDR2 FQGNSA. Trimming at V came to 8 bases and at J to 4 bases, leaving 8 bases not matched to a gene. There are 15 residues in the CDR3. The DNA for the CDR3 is TGTGCCAGCGGCCTCCTAGCGGGAGTGTACAATGAGCAGTTCTTC. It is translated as CASGLLAGVYNEQFF.

The CDR3 nucleotides are TGTGCCAGCAGCTTACGCGGGGGGTTTAACAATGAGCAGTTCTTC. It encodes CASSLRGGFNNEQFF. The chain recombines TRBV7-3 with TRBJ2-1; 8 bases align to TRBD2. The CDR3 is 15 amino acids. With 2 bases clipped from V and 5 bases from J, the junction kept 5 bases outside the gene matches. Germline CDR1 reads SGHTA; CDR2 reads FQGTGA. The whole variable domain, filled in from reference TRBV7-3 and TRBJ2-1, reads GAGVSQTPSNKVTEKGKYVELRCDPISGHTALYWYRQSLGQGPEFLIYFQGTGAADDSGLPNDRFFAVRPEGSVSTLKIQRTERGDSAVYLCASSLRGGFNNEQFFGPGTRLTVL.

CDR3 in amino acids: CASSPQLQETQYF. The CDR3 DNA reads as TGTGCCAGCTCACCCCAGCTCCAAGAGACCCAGTACTTC. This sequence joins TRBV18 and TRBJ2-5; no reliable D call. The germline V and J ends were trimmed by 3 bases and 1 base, with 6 bases remaining between them. The germline CDR1 and CDR2 sequences are KGHSH and LQKENI. The CDR3 totals 13 residues.

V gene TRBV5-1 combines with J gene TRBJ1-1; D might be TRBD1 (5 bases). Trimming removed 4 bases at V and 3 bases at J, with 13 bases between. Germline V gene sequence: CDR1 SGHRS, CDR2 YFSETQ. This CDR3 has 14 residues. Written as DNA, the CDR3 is TGCGCCAGCAGCGAGACAGAAGATCACACTGAAGCTTTCTTT. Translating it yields CASSETEDHTEAFF.

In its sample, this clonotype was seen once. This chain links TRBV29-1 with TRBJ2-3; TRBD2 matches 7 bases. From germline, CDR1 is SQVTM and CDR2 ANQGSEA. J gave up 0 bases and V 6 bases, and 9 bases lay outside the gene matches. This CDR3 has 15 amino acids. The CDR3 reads CSVSGGSHSTDTQYF. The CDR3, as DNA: TGCAGCGTCAGCGGCGGGAGCCATAGCACAGATACGCAGTATTTT.

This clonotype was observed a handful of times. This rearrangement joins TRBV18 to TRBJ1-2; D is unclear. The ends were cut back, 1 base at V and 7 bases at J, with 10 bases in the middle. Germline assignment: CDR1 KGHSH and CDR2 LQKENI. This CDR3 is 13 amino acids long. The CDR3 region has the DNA TGTGCCAGCTCACCACAGCCCCGGGGTGGCTACACCTTC. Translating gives CASSPQPRGGYTF.

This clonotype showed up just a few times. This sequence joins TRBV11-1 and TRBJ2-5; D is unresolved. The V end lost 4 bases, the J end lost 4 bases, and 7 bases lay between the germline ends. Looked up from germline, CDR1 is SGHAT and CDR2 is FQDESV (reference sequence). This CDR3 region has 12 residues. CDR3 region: CASSSSAETQYF. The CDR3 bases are TGTGCCAGCAGCTCTTCGGCAGAGACCCAGTACTTC.

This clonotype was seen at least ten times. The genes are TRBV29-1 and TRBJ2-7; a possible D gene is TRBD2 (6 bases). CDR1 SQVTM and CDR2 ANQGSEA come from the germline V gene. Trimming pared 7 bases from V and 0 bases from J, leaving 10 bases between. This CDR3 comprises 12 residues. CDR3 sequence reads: CSAGGSSYEQYF. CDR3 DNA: TGCAGCGCTGGGGGGAGCTCCTACGAGCAGTACTTC.

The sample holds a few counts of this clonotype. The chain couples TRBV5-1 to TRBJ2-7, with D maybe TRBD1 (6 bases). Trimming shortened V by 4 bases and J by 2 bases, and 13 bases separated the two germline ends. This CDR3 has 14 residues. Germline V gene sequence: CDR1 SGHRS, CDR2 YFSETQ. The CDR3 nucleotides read TGCGCCAGCAGCCCAGGGGAAACAGCCTACGAGCAGTACTTC. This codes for CASSPGETAYEQYF.

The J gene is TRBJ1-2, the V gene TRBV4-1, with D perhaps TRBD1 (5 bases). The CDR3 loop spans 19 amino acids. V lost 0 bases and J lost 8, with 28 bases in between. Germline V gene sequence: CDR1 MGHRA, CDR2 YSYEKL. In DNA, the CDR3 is TGCGCCAGCAGCCAAGATTATTGGGACGGCCTTCCCACCAGTTTAGGCTACACCTTC. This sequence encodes CASSQDYWDGLPTSLGYTF.

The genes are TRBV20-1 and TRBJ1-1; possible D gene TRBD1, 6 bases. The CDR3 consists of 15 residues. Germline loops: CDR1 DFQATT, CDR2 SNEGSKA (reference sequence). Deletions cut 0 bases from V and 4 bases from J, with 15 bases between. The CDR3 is CSARDGGARSTEAFF. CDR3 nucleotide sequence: TGCAGTGCTAGAGATGGGGGGGCGCGAAGCACTGAAGCTTTCTTT.

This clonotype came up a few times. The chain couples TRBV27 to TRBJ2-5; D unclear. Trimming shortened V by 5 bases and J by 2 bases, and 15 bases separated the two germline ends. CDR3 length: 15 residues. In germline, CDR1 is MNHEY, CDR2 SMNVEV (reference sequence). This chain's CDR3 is CASSLSRVNQETQYF. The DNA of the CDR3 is TGTGCCAGCAGTCTCTCCCGGGTCAATCAAGAGACCCAGTACTTC.

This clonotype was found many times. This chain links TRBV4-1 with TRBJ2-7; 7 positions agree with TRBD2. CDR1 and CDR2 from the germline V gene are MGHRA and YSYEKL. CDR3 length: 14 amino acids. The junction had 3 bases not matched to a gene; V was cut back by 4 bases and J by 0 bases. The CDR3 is CASSRLADSYEQYF. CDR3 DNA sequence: TGCGCCAGCAGCCGTCTAGCGGACTCCTACGAGCAGTACTTC.